A selection of T cell receptor beta chains follows, all from one sample in a study of T cell repertoires in cytomegalovirus infection. TCRdb re-called the reads through MiXCR, storing one row per CDR3 protein. The repertoire holds nearly 70,000 distinct CDR3 sequences, with roughly 20% as singletons. What these receptors recognize is not known. Sequenced material: PBMCs, sequenced either directly or after in vitro stimulation (not recorded which). These TCRs come from a human donor in good health (CMV status not recorded). Some clones in this sample may be carry-over from other donors' samples. Both conserved end residues are trimmed from each CDR3. Fields, in order: J gene, clone size, V gene, CDR3 protein. Part of the rows lack a size; the others show once, few, many or a class for expanded clones.

>TRBJ1-5|few|TRBV12-3/TRBV12-4
ASSPRTGGFNQPQH
>TRBJ1-2|few|TRBV19
ASTNPNYGYT
>TRBJ2-1|many|TRBV6-2/TRBV6-3
ASSPQGAYNEQF
>TRBJ2-2|few|TRBV7-9
ASSLSGDSTGELF
>TRBJ2-4|.|TRBV7-4
ASSPLGSGDIQY
>TRBJ2-2|.|TRBV7-2
ASSLGQRGGELF
>TRBJ2-3|.|TRBV12-3/TRBV12-4
ASSLAPGQVGRDTQY
>TRBJ1-2|.|TRBV29-1
SVEQGGNYGYT
>TRBJ2-7|few|TRBV12-3/TRBV12-4
ASSNLALHEQY
>TRBJ2-4|.|TRBV20-1
SARDPSGDKNIQY
>TRBJ1-5|many|TRBV7-2
ASSLDQAGNHQPQH
>TRBJ2-7|.|TRBV4-2
ASSQEETQGYGQY
>TRBJ2-3|.|TRBV10-3
AISVAGSTDTQY
>TRBJ2-2|.|TRBV10-3
AISPLTANTGELF
>TRBJ2-3|few|TRBV5-1
ASSPGAGMGTDTQY
>TRBJ1-5|.|TRBV19
ASSSGGVRNQPQH
>TRBJ2-2|.|TRBV6-6
ASRTGLIPI
>TRBJ2-1|few|TRBV10-3
ATGDRGKRLAGLSSYNEQF
>TRBJ2-7|once|TRBV12-3/TRBV12-4
ASSRTGGGGGEQY
>TRBJ2-3|many|TRBV6-2/TRBV6-3
ASRKRGRADTQY
>TRBJ2-5|once|TRBV2
ASSEEQNFQETQY
>TRBJ2-7|few|TRBV7-6
ASSFGREVYEQY
>TRBJ2-5|few|TRBV24-1
ATSEAGREETQY
>TRBJ2-7|many|TRBV7-2
ASPAPASWSYEQY
>TRBJ2-2|few|TRBV7-3
ASSLLANTGELF
>TRBJ2-1|many|TRBV7-2
ASSFLPGQDNEQF
>TRBJ1-1|.|TRBV27
ASSSPGQNYPNTEAF
>TRBJ2-5|.|TRBV7-7
ASRATGQGQETQY
>TRBJ2-5|.|TRBV6-6
ASSYSAGATETQY
>TRBJ2-3|many|TRBV6-1
ASSAAAGGPGTDTQY
>TRBJ2-6|.|TRBV7-2
ASSLKGGSGANVLT
>TRBJ2-7|many|TRBV7-9
ASSVTGTSYEQY
>TRBJ1-4|many|TRBV12-3/TRBV12-4
ASSLTTNEKLF